Sequencing of this T cell receptor beta chain was carried out in a study of CD8+ T cells in alopecia areata. About the study: The drug, tofacitinib, lasted 6 to 18 months, followed by 6 months off drug.

The CDR3 is made up of 15 amino acids. Germline values: CDR1 SGDLS, CDR2 YYNGEE. V dropped 0 bases and J dropped 5; count of bases not matched to a gene: 5. It was from alopecia areata patients that lesional scalp punch biopsies and peripheral blood were collected. Following extraction, RNA underwent reverse transcription to cDNA, which served as the sequencing template. Sequenced by immunoSEQ multiplex PCR; TCRdb stores in-frame clones only, minus some. The sample records under 300,000 clones, roughly two thirds being singletons. The V and J genes are TRBV9 and TRBJ2-5, with TRBD2 identical over 9 bases. The TCR comes from a human donor with alopecia areata. The sequencing used CD4+ T cells sorted from blood, collected at week 0. The CDR3 nucleotides read TGTGCCAGCAGCGTAGGGGGACTAGCTTGGGAGACCCAGTACTTC. It translates to CASSVGGLAWETQYF.